Listed here are 31 T cell receptor beta chains from one sample, sequenced in a study of blood T cells in healthy people across ages (dated by TCRdb to about 2015). Libraries were constructed by 5' RACE. The data were produced on an Illumina HiSeq 2500. The second PCR ran for about 6 to 12 cycles and used a J-beta primer mix along with a sample-barcoded 5' primer. TCRdb ran its own pipeline on the public reads, namely fastp trimming at Q25 and MiXCR clone calling, and kept in-frame beta chains. Identical CDR3 proteins give one entry, which carries the most common genes and DNA. Counted in this sample were about 1.6 million distinct CDR3 sequences; almost 35% of them appeared once. 10% to 12% of the sample belongs to the ten largest clones. What was sequenced was blood. These receptors were obtained from a woman in her 30s in good health.

This clonotype was observed a few times. V usage is TRBV29-1 and J usage is TRBJ1-2; possibly TRBD1 for D (6 bases). Trimming took 1 base from V and 10 from J, leaving 10 bases between them. This CDR3 spans 11 amino acids. Per germline, CDR1 SQVTM and CDR2 ANQGSEA. This CDR3 is CSVEVTGFYTF. The CDR3 DNA reads TGCAGCGTTGAAGTAACAGGGTTCTACACCTTC.

The V call is TRBV28, the J call TRBJ2-7, with a possible D match to TRBD1 (5 bases). The CDR3 length is 15 residues. The germline V and J ends were trimmed by 3 bases and 1 base, with 13 bases remaining between them. Germline V gene sequence: CDR1 MDHEN, CDR2 SYDVKM. The DNA of the CDR3 is TGTGCCAGCAGTTTGTCGTCAGGGCTGTCCTACGAGCAGTACTTC. Translation gives CASSLSSGLSYEQYF.

J is TRBJ1-3 and V is TRBV21-1; TRBD1, the D gene given by the table, was not confirmed from the DNA. TRBV21-1 is labeled a pseudogene. This CDR3 spans 11 amino acids. CDR3 nucleotide sequence: TGTGCCAGCCCCGGAACGAACACCATATATTTT. It encodes CASPGTNTIYF.

The gene calls are TRBV20-1 and TRBJ2-3; tentative D call: TRBD2 (6 bases). The CDR3 has 13 amino acids. V lost 2 bases to trimming and J lost 4 bases, with 10 bases between them. Germline V CDR1 and CDR2: DFQATT, SNEGSKA (reference sequence). CDR3 residues: CSARISGADTQYF. The CDR3 DNA follows: TGCAGTGCTAGAATTAGCGGCGCAGATACGCAGTATTTT.

This clonotype was observed a handful of times. V and J are TRBV7-6 and TRBJ2-7; TRBD1 matches at 11 bases. Germline CDR1 is SGHVS and CDR2 is FNYEAQ. The V and J ends lost 4 bases and 2 bases, in that order; junction bases with no gene match: 7. The CDR3 contains 16 residues. The CDR3 is CASSSPGTGGPYEQYF. CDR3 in DNA: TGTGCCAGCAGCTCACCCGGGACAGGGGGGCCCTACGAGCAGTACTTC.

This clonotype has only a few counts. The chain is built from TRBV6-5 and TRBJ2-1; the D gene could be TRBD1 or TRBD2 (5 bases each). The CDR3 length is 15 residues. From germline, CDR1 is MNHEY and CDR2 SVGAGI. V lost 5 bases and J lost 11, with 22 bases in between. The CDR3 is CASSRRAGLGVKQFF. The CDR3 bases are TGTGCCAGCAGTCGGCGGGCAGGGTTGGGGGTGAAGCAGTTCTTC.

This rearrangement joins TRBV20-1 to TRBJ2-3, with D maybe TRBD2 (7 bases). V lost 6 bases, J lost 0 bases, and 16 bases lay in between. This CDR3 comprises 15 residues. Germline lookup yields CDR1 DFQATT and CDR2 SNEGSKA (reference sequence). The CDR3 bases are TGCAGTGCATCGCGGCGGGGGCCTAGCACAGATACGCAGTATTTT. Translating it yields CSASRRGPSTDTQYF.

This clonotype was counted only a few times. The V and J genes are TRBV4-1 and TRBJ1-1; 8 bases agree with TRBD1. Germline CDR1 reads MGHRA; CDR2 reads YSYEKL. The CDR3 covers 15 residues. Trimming at V came to 4 bases and at J to 10 bases, leaving 14 bases not matched to a gene. In DNA, the CDR3 is TGCGCCAGCAGCCCCCTGACAGGGGTAACGCCATTAGCTTTCTTT. Protein product: CASSPLTGVTPLAFF.

A note on this clonotype: Germline and junction disagree at one end, which may indicate a read error. The V call is TRBV30, the J call TRBJ2-7; a weak D match, TRBD2 (6 bases). Germline V gene data show CDR1 as GTSNPN and CDR2 as SVGIG (reference sequence). This CDR3 has 14 residues. In nucleotides, the CDR3 is TGCGCCTGGAGGGTCCCAGGACTATCCTACGAGCAGTACTTC. The encoded protein is CAWRVPGLSYEQYF.

This clonotype has more than one count but fewer than ten. This chain connects TRBV20-1 to TRBJ2-5; D is undetermined. Germline CDR1 reads DFQATT; CDR2 reads SNEGSKA (reference sequence). Trimming shortened V by 7 bases and J by 1 base, and 13 bases separated the two germline ends. The CDR3 sequence is 13 residues long. This CDR3 reads CSGSRGSQETQYF. The CDR3 DNA reads as TGCAGTGGTAGCAGAGGCAGCCAAGAGACCCAGTACTTC.

This clonotype was counted only a few times. The chain couples TRBV7-2 to TRBJ2-7; maybe TRBD1 (6 bases). V was cut by 1 base and J by 1 base, with 11 bases left in between. The CDR3 sequence is 15 residues long. The V gene's germline CDR1 is SGHTA and CDR2 FQGNSA. The CDR3 nucleotides read TGTGCCAGCAGCTTAGACCCGGGACAATCCTACGAGCAGTACTTC. Residues: CASSLDPGQSYEQYF.

Comment on this clonotype: A read error is possible here, since a much larger clone lies one base away. The gene calls are TRBV29-1 and TRBJ2-3, with D hard to call. Germline values: CDR1 SQVTM, CDR2 ANQGSEA. This CDR3 is 13 amino acids long. The CDR3 sequence: CSVRRRDTDTRYF. The CDR3, as DNA: TGCAGCGTTCGGCGTCGCGACACAGATACGCGGTATTTT.

The table lists this clonotype with a few counts. A much larger clone lies a single base off, so this may be a read error. The chain is built from TRBV5-6 and TRBJ2-7; 7 nucleotides match TRBD1. CDR3 length equals 13 residues. Trimming removed 4 bases from V and 4 bases from J; junction bases left unmatched: 5. Germline V lookup: CDR1 SGHDT, CDR2 YYEEEE. The CDR3 DNA reads as TGTGCCAGCAGCCGGGGCAGGGGGTACGAGCAGTACTTC. It is translated as CASSRGRGYEQYF.

This clonotype came up a few times. The CDR3 DNA follows: TGTGCCAGCAGTTTAAGGCTAGCGGGAGGGCTCCAGAACATTCAGTACTTC. This codes for CASSLRLAGGLQNIQYF. V and J are TRBV12-3 or TRBV12-4 and TRBJ2-4; TRBD2 matches at 12 bases. V lost 2 bases to trimming and J lost 7 bases; unmatched junction nucleotides: 9. The CDR3 totals 17 residues.

This clonotype was observed a handful of times. V and J are TRBV28 and TRBJ1-2; D gene uncertain. Trimming stripped 10 bases from V and 4 bases from J, with 7 bases between. The CDR3 has 10 amino acids. The germline V gene encodes CDR1 MDHEN and CDR2 SYDVKM. For the CDR3, the DNA is TGTGCCACCAGACTCTATGGCTACACCTTC. It yields the protein CATRLYGYTF.

This clonotype occurred once. This chain joins TRBV7-9 and TRBJ1-1, with 7 bases that match TRBD1. CDR3 length: 15 residues. The germline V gene encodes CDR1 SEHNR and CDR2 FQNEAQ (reference sequence). The ends lost 5 bases at V and 1 base at J; junction bases unmatched: 7. The CDR3 DNA is TGTGCCAGCAGCCCCCGGGGACAGCCGAACACTGAAGCTTTCTTT. Its translation: CASSPRGQPNTEAFF. The full variable domain, in which reference TRBV7-9 and TRBJ1-1 provide the parts outside the CDR3, is DTGVSQNPRHKITKRGQNVTFRCDPISEHNRLYWYRQTLGQGPEFLTYFQNEAQLEKSRLLSDRFSAERPKGSFSTLEIQRTEQGDSAMYLCASSPRGQPNTEAFFGQGTRLTVV.

This clonotype turned up a few times. J is TRBJ2-3 and V is TRBV5-1, with D perhaps TRBD2 (5 bases). In germline, CDR1 is SGHRS, CDR2 YFSETQ. Between the trimmed V and J ends, which lost 8 bases and 2 bases, there was a span of 18 bases. The CDR3 contains 15 residues. Here the CDR3 reads CASRDYQAYTDTQYF. Written as DNA, the CDR3 is TGCGCCAGTCGAGACTACCAAGCATACACAGATACGCAGTATTTT.

This clonotype showed up just a few times. The chain employs TRBV20-1 and TRBJ1-6; D not resolved. V shed 1 base and J shed 8 bases, with 21 bases lying between them. This CDR3 has 17 residues. Germline V gene data show CDR1 as DFQATT and CDR2 as SNEGSKA (reference sequence). The CDR3, as DNA: TGCAGTGCTAGAGCGCTCGCCGATCAGGAGGTGTATTCACCCCTCCACTTT. Amino acid sequence: CSARALADQEVYSPLHF.

The gene calls are TRBV5-5 and TRBJ2-5; D not resolved. This CDR3 region has 16 residues. CDR1 SGHKS and CDR2 YYEKEE come from the germline V gene (reference sequence). With 0 bases removed from V and 1 base from J, the gap between germline ends came to 13 bases. DNA of the CDR3: TGTGCCAGCAGCTTGGGACAAGGGTACTCCCAAGAGACCCAGTACTTC. This encodes CASSLGQGYSQETQYF.

The V and J genes are TRBV5-1 and TRBJ1-1, with D possibly being TRBD1 (5 bases). Germline CDR1 SGHRS, CDR2 YFSETQ. The CDR3 has 15 amino acids. Trimming took 0 bases from V and 4 from J, leaving 13 bases between them. The CDR3 DNA reads TGCGCCAGCAGCTTGGAGGGACCAGCGGGCACTGAAGCTTTCTTT. This translates into CASSLEGPAGTEAFF.

The chain recombines TRBV20-1 with TRBJ1-4; D is ambiguous. The CDR3 runs 14 residues. Deletions cut 0 bases from V and 8 bases from J, with 13 bases between. Per the germline V gene, CDR1 is DFQATT and CDR2 is SNEGSKA (reference sequence). The CDR3 nucleotides read TGCAGTGCTAGAGATCAGAAAGTGGGGGAAAAACTGTTTTTT. As protein: CSARDQKVGEKLFF.

The chain joins TRBV12-3 or TRBV12-4 to TRBJ2-2; 9 bases match TRBD2. This CDR3 has 16 residues. J gave up 5 bases and V 5 bases, and 9 bases lay outside the gene matches. The CDR3 sequence is CASSPAGGPGTGELFF. As DNA, the CDR3 is TGTGCCAGCAGTCCAGCGGGAGGCCCGGGGACCGGGGAGCTGTTTTTT.

This clonotype was seen a handful of times. The V and J genes are TRBV29-1 and TRBJ2-3; no firm D call. The CDR3 spans 14 residues. The germline V gene has CDR1 SQVTM and CDR2 ANQGSEA. The ends were cut back, 4 bases at V and 1 base at J, with 12 bases in the middle. The CDR3 reads CSVGLRQRTDTQYF. In nucleotides, the CDR3 is TGCAGCGTTGGATTACGGCAGCGCACAGATACGCAGTATTTT.

Concerning this clonotype: The conserved final phenylalanine or tryptophan is absent from the CDR3, which likely points to a read error. The chain uses TRBV3-1 and TRBJ1-1; 8 bases are shared with TRBD1. The CDR3 length is 15 residues. Per the germline V gene, CDR1 is LGHDT and CDR2 is YNNKEL (reference sequence). Germline trimming cut 5 bases from V and 4 bases from J; bases unmatched to any gene: 9. The chain's CDR3 is CASSEPRGRGTEAFL. The CDR3 DNA sequence: TGTGCCAGCAGCGAGCCCAGGGGGCGCGGCACTGAAGCTTTCCTT.

This clonotype was recorded a few times. The CDR3 coding sequence is TGTGCCATCAGGATGAACCATGGAAACACCATATATTTT. Residues: CAIRMNHGNTIYF. The V and J genes are TRBV10-3 and TRBJ1-3; D not certain. V lost 6 bases and J lost 3, with 9 bases in between. The CDR3 covers 13 residues. Germline-derived CDR1 and CDR2 are ENHRY and SYGVKD.

V usage is TRBV10-3 and J usage is TRBJ1-1; the D gene is possibly TRBD1 (6 bases). The CDR3 spans 11 residues. From germline, CDR1 is ENHRY and CDR2 SYGVKD. The V end was cut by 9 bases, the J end by 2 bases, with 7 bases between. The CDR3 is CAMDSNTEAFF. The CDR3 DNA sequence: TGTGCCATGGACAGCAACACTGAAGCTTTCTTT.

V and J are TRBV12-3 or TRBV12-4 and TRBJ2-3; 11 bases match TRBD2. This CDR3 region has 15 residues. V was pared by 7 bases and J by 6 bases, with 9 bases of the junction left unmatched. The CDR3 region is CASTSRGTSGDTQYF. CDR3 nucleotide sequence: TGTGCCAGCACCTCCCGAGGGACTAGCGGTGATACGCAGTATTTT.

The chain has TRBV9 and TRBJ2-5; TRBD1 aligns across 9 bases. The trim removed 2 bases at V and 11 bases at J, leaving 13 bases unmatched. Germline values: CDR1 SGDLS, CDR2 YYNGEE. The length of the CDR3 is 15 residues. The CDR3 DNA is TGTGCCAGCAGCGTGGAGACAGGGGGTTGGGAGAAGCAGTACTTC. Protein sequence: CASSVETGGWEKQYF. Complete variable domain (other parts from reference TRBV9 and TRBJ2-5): DSGVTQTPKHLITATGQRVTLRCSPRSGDLSVYWYQQSLDQGLQFLIQYYNGEERAKGNILERFSAQQFPDLHSELNLSSLELGDSALYFCASSVETGGWEKQYFGPGTRLLVL.

The chain joins TRBV5-1 to TRBJ2-3; 11 positions agree with TRBD2. Germline loops: CDR1 SGHRS, CDR2 YFSETQ. Unmatched junction bases numbered 10, after V lost 4 bases and J lost 6 bases. CDR3 length equals 16 residues. This CDR3 reads CASSTDNSGRADTQYF. The CDR3 nucleotides are TGCGCCAGCAGCACCGATAATAGCGGGAGGGCGGATACGCAGTATTTT.

Ten or more counts support this clonotype. This rearrangement joins TRBV18 to TRBJ1-2; TRBD1 is a possible D gene (5 bases). The germline V and J ends were trimmed by 5 bases and 3 bases, with 7 bases remaining between them. CDR1 is KGHSH, CDR2 LQKENI, per germline. This CDR3 contains 12 residues. CDR3 coding DNA: TGTGCCAGCTCATGGGGGGACTATGGCTACACCTTC. As protein: CASSWGDYGYTF.

The chain recombines TRBV20-1 with TRBJ1-3; D gene uncertain. V was pared by 5 bases and J by 0 bases, with 2 bases between. The CDR3 spans 11 residues. Germline V gene data show CDR1 as DFQATT and CDR2 as SNEGSKA (reference sequence). The CDR3 protein is CSALSGNTIYF. The DNA of the CDR3 is TGCAGTGCTCTCTCTGGAAACACCATATATTTT.